The 32 T cell receptor beta chains presented below share a single source sample, sequenced in a study of blood T cell repertoires in COVID-19. TCRdb's copy holds only in-frame clones and misses some; the assay was immunoSEQ multiplex PCR. The sample consists of approximately 150,000 clones, around 87% of them appearing once. The sequenced sample was peripheral blood. The receptors were gathered from a man aged 80 or over with acute or convalescent COVID-19.

The rearrangement joins TRBV18 to TRBJ2-2, with a tentative D call TRBD1 (6 bases). Germline V lookup: CDR1 KGHSH, CDR2 LQKENI. This CDR3 spans 15 amino acids. V dropped 4 bases and J dropped 2 bases, with 11 bases sitting between them. CDR3 bases: TGTGCCAGCTCACAGGACAGACCTAACACCGGGGAGCTGTTTTTT. Amino acids: CASSQDRPNTGELFF.

This clone was observed a handful of times. CDR3 in DNA: TGCGCCAGCAGCGGGACTAGCGGGTCTTTTATCTACGAGCAGTACTTC. Its translation is CASSGTSGSFIYEQYF. The rearrangement links TRBV5-1 to TRBJ2-7; 12 bases agree with TRBD2. The CDR3 length is 16 residues. Germline V gene lookup returns CDR1 SGHRS and CDR2 YFSETQ. Germline trimming cut 4 bases from V and 3 bases from J; bases unmatched to any gene: 8.

The chain carries TRBV28 and TRBJ1-2; 12 nucleotides match TRBD1. Germline V gene data show CDR1 as MDHEN and CDR2 as SYDVKM. The CDR3 is made up of 20 amino acids. V gave up 2 bases and J gave up 1 base; unmatched junction bases: 14. This CDR3 reads CASSLGTGTGGAFLNYGYTF. CDR3 bases: TGTGCCAGCAGTTTAGGGACCGGGACAGGGGGCGCGTTCCTTAACTATGGCTACACCTTC.

This clone appeared a single time. The chain links TRBV6-6 to TRBJ1-1; 10 nucleotides line up with TRBD1. CDR1 is MNHNY and CDR2 is SVGAGI in the germline V gene (reference sequence). This CDR3 region has 15 residues. V was clipped by 6 bases and J by 1 base; unmatched bases: 5. DNA for the CDR3: TGTGCCAGCAGGGGGACAGGGGAAAAGAACACTGAAGCTTTCTTT. This codes for CASRGTGEKNTEAFF.

The rearrangement uses TRBV2 and TRBJ1-5; 10 nucleotides line up with TRBD1. The CDR3 has 15 residues. Losses at the gene ends were 6 bases for V and 3 bases for J; bases not matched to a gene: 5. CDR1 is SNHLY, CDR2 FYNNEI, per germline. This chain's CDR3 is CASRGGQGNNQPQHF. The CDR3 DNA is TGTGCCAGCAGAGGGGGACAGGGGAACAATCAGCCCCAGCATTTT.

As regards this clone: This CDR3 is also generated by other DNA sequences in the sample. The chain employs TRBV18 and TRBJ2-7, with D possibly being TRBD2 (5 bases). V was pared by 6 bases and J by 4 bases, with 13 bases between. The CDR3 runs to 13 residues. Germline V gene sequence: CDR1 KGHSH, CDR2 LQKENI. CDR3 nucleotide sequence: TGTGCCAGCTCGCGGACGGACTCGTACGAGCAGTACTTC. This codes for CASSRTDSYEQYF.

This chain joins TRBV5-4 and TRBJ1-1, with 9 positions matching TRBD1. V was pared by 4 bases and J by 3 bases, with 7 bases of the junction left unmatched. CDR1 and CDR2 (germline): SGHNT, YYREEE (reference sequence). This CDR3 is built from 15 residues. The CDR3, as DNA: TGTGCCAGCAGCACCCGGGACAGGGTCCACACTGAAGCTTTCTTT. Protein sequence: CASSTRDRVHTEAFF.

V and J are TRBV3-1 (or the pseudogene TRBV3-2) and TRBJ2-3; 8 bases match TRBD1. The trim removed 3 bases at V and 11 bases at J, leaving 13 bases unmatched. The CDR3 has 15 amino acids. CDR1 LGHDT and CDR2 YNNKEL come from the germline V gene (reference sequence). CDR3 DNA: TGTGCCAGCAGCCAGGACAGGGTAGAGGGGAGAGTGCAGTATTTT. Protein: CASSQDRVEGRVQYF.

This clone appeared a single time. The chain couples TRBV4-1 to TRBJ2-3; the D gene is possibly TRBD2 (6 bases). V was clipped by 1 base and J by 7 bases, with 15 bases between them. Germline-derived CDR1 and CDR2 are MGHRA and YSYEKL. The CDR3 is 15 amino acids. The CDR3 loop is CASSQAGGEMYTQYF. As DNA, the CDR3 is TGCGCCAGCAGCCAAGCCGGCGGGGAAATGTATACGCAGTATTTT.

The V and J genes are TRBV19 and TRBJ1-5; 7 nucleotides agree with TRBD1. From germline, CDR1 is LNHDA and CDR2 SQIVND (reference sequence). The junction had 11 bases not matched to a gene; V was cut back by 6 bases and J by 3 bases. The CDR3 has 16 amino acids. Written as DNA, the CDR3 is TGTGCCAGTAGATTCACCACAGGGGCCCTCAATCAGCCCCAGCATTTT. This encodes CASRFTTGALNQPQHF. Based on the CDR3 plus reference TRBV19 and TRBJ1-5, the full variable domain is DGGITQSPKYLFRKEGQNVTLSCEQNLNHDAMYWYRQDPGQGLRLIYYSQIVNDFQKGDIAEGYSVSREKKESFPLTVTSAQKNPTAFYLCASRFTTGALNQPQHFGDGTRLSIL.

The V gene is TRBV4-1, the J gene TRBJ2-1; TRBD1 matches at 10 bases. The CDR3 is 15 amino acids. CDR1 is MGHRA, CDR2 YSYEKL, per germline. Trimming at V came to 4 bases and at J to 3 bases, leaving 3 bases not matched to a gene. This CDR3 reads CASSPRDRGYNEQFF. The CDR3 DNA follows: TGCGCCAGCAGCCCTCGGGACAGGGGCTACAATGAGCAGTTCTTC.

This clone was seen a single time. This chain connects TRBV12-3 or TRBV12-4 to TRBJ2-2; D may be TRBD2 (5 bases). The V and J ends lost 8 bases and 6 bases respectively, with 7 bases between them. The CDR3 sequence is 11 residues long. The chain's CDR3 is CASLRAGELFF. The CDR3 bases are TGTGCCAGCCTGAGGGCCGGGGAGCTGTTTTTT.

The chain links TRBV18 to TRBJ2-3; TRBD1 might be the D (5 bases). The CDR3 covers 13 residues. V dropped 6 bases and J dropped 3 bases, with 10 bases sitting between them. CDR1 is KGHSH, CDR2 LQKENI, per germline. The CDR3: CASSSGFTDTQYF. The DNA of the CDR3 is TGTGCCAGCTCCTCAGGGTTTACAGATACGCAGTATTTT.

In this sample, this clone turned up a few times. The rearrangement links TRBV28 to TRBJ2-7; TRBD2 might be the D (6 bases). Trimming stripped 3 bases from V and 7 bases from J, with 16 bases between. CDR3 size: 14 residues. Germline CDR1 MDHEN, CDR2 SYDVKM. The CDR3 protein is CASSFGGSRGEQYF. The CDR3 DNA follows: TGTGCCAGCAGTTTCGGGGGTTCTAGGGGTGAGCAGTACTTC.

The rearrangement uses TRBV6-5 and TRBJ1-6, with 9 bases matching TRBD1. From germline, CDR1 is MNHEY and CDR2 SVGAGI. The J segment lost 8 bases and the V segment lost 5 bases, leaving 7 bases of the junction unmatched. The CDR3 totals 15 residues. The CDR3, as DNA: TGTGCCAGCAGTACCAACCGGGACAGGGATTCACCCCTCCACTTT. Its protein product is CASSTNRDRDSPLHF.

CDR3 sequence (DNA): TGTGCCAGCAGCCCTCAGGGGAAACAAGAGACCCAGTACTTC. Protein sequence: CASSPQGKQETQYF. The chain combines TRBV11-2 with TRBJ2-5; D may be TRBD1 (6 bases). V was shortened by 5 bases and J by 2 bases, with 12 bases between the two germline ends. Germline CDR1 SGHAT, CDR2 FQNNGV. This CDR3 is built from 14 residues.

The J gene is TRBJ2-7, the V gene TRBV7-9; the match to TRBD2 covers 7 bases. The junction had 10 bases not matched to a gene; V was cut back by 5 bases and J by 3 bases. Per the germline V gene, CDR1 is SEHNR and CDR2 is FQNEAQ (reference sequence). The CDR3 runs 15 residues. This chain's CDR3 is CASSLSGGGSYEQYF. In DNA, the CDR3 is TGTGCCAGCAGCCTATCTGGCGGGGGAAGCTACGAGCAGTACTTC.

V gene TRBV7-9 combines with J gene TRBJ2-7, with D perhaps matching TRBD2 (6 bases). The CDR3 contains 13 residues. V lost 0 bases and J 4 bases, leaving 7 bases between the germline ends. Germline V gene data show CDR1 as SEHNR and CDR2 as FQNEAQ (reference sequence). CDR3 DNA: TGTGCCAGCAGCTTAGCGGGGGGATACGAGCAGTACTTC. This gives the protein CASSLAGGYEQYF.

This sequence joins TRBV5-5 and TRBJ2-7; TRBD2 matches 12 bases. V lost 1 base and J lost 6; bases outside the gene matches: 8. Germline loops: CDR1 SGHKS, CDR2 YYEKEE (reference sequence). The CDR3 is 16 amino acids. The CDR3 is CASSLFTTSGGTEQYF. CDR3 nucleotides: TGTGCCAGCAGCTTGTTTACCACTAGCGGGGGGACCGAGCAGTACTTC.

Concerning this clone itself: The sample contains more than one DNA sequence encoding this CDR3. This chain joins TRBV28 and TRBJ1-5, with D possibly matching TRBD1 (6 bases). Germline V gene lookup returns CDR1 MDHEN and CDR2 SYDVKM. The CDR3 extends over 14 amino acids. The V and J ends lost 2 bases and 7 bases respectively, with 12 bases between them. The CDR3 protein is CASSLAGAGQPQHF. As DNA, the CDR3 is TGTGCCAGCAGTTTAGCGGGGGCCGGGCAGCCCCAGCATTTT.

V usage is TRBV24-1 and J usage is TRBJ2-1, with TRBD2 matching 11 bases. This CDR3 region has 15 residues. Germline values: CDR1 KGHDR, CDR2 SFDVKD. The J segment lost 5 bases and the V segment lost 4 bases, leaving 3 bases of the junction unmatched. CDR3 coding DNA: TGTGCCACCAGTGACTCTAGCGGGGGGAACAATGAGCAGTTCTTC. Protein sequence: CATSDSSGGNNEQFF.

This CDR3 is CASRLTQGWDGANVLTF. CDR3 in DNA: TGTGCAAGTCGCCTCACACAGGGGTGGGATGGGGCCAACGTCCTGACTTTC. This chain uses TRBV12-2 with TRBJ2-6; the tabulated D call, TRBD1, remains unverified against the DNA. TRBV12-2 is termed a pseudogene. CDR3 length: 17 residues.

The chain uses TRBV24-1 and TRBJ1-2; D perhaps matches TRBD1 (5 bases). V lost 1 base and J 6 bases, leaving 8 bases between the germline ends. This CDR3 has 13 amino acids. Germline CDR1 is KGHDR and CDR2 is SFDVKD. CDR3 amino acids: CATSDFGGDGYTF. For the CDR3, the DNA is TGTGCCACCAGTGATTTTGGGGGGGATGGCTACACCTTC.

J is TRBJ1-2 and V is TRBV4-1; 10 positions agree with TRBD1. Germline assignment: CDR1 MGHRA and CDR2 YSYEKL. Trimming at V came to 1 base and at J to 2 bases, leaving 4 bases not matched to a gene. The CDR3 is made up of 16 amino acids. The CDR3 region has the DNA TGCGCCAGCAGCCAAGTCCCGGGACAGGGGAACTATGGCTACACCTTC. Encoded protein: CASSQVPGQGNYGYTF.

The chain carries TRBV7-8 and TRBJ2-7; 7 bases map to TRBD2. Germline CDR1 reads SGHVS; CDR2 reads FQNEAQ. The CDR3 contains 15 residues. The ends lost 3 bases at V and 2 bases at J; junction bases unmatched: 7. The CDR3 bases are TGTGCCAGCAGCTTCACTAGCGATCCTACCTACGAGCAGTACTTC. It specifies CASSFTSDPTYEQYF.

In its sample, this clone was seen once. The rearrangement uses TRBV4-1 and TRBJ2-1, with 9 bases aligning to TRBD2. Unmatched junction bases numbered 12, after V lost 6 bases and J lost 6 bases. There are 16 residues in the CDR3. Germline CDR1 MGHRA, CDR2 YSYEKL. The CDR3 nucleotides are TGCGCCAGCAGGGCGGGACTAGCTGTCTTCGGCAATGAGCAGTTCTTC. It translates to CASRAGLAVFGNEQFF.

A note on this clone: The same CDR3 is also encoded by other DNA sequences in this sample. The chain uses TRBV12-3 or TRBV12-4 and TRBJ1-5, with 7 bases identical to TRBD1. The CDR3 runs to 13 residues. V lost 5 bases, J lost 5 bases, and 3 bases stayed unmatched. CDR3 nucleotides: TGTGCCAGCAGTCTGGACAGGTATCAGCCCCAGCATTTT. Translating it yields CASSLDRYQPQHF.

The V call is TRBV5-1, the J call TRBJ1-1, with D possibly matching TRBD1 (6 bases). Germline lookup yields CDR1 SGHRS and CDR2 YFSETQ. The V gene lost 0 bases and the J gene lost 4 bases, with 13 bases spanning the gap. CDR3 length: 15 amino acids. The CDR3 loop reads CASSLVVQGGTEAFF. CDR3 coding DNA: TGCGCCAGCAGCTTGGTTGTACAGGGTGGCACTGAAGCTTTCTTT. Drawing the rest from reference TRBV5-1 and TRBJ1-1, the complete variable domain is KAGVTQTPRYLIKTRGQQVTLSCSPISGHRSVSWYQQTPGQGLQFLFEYFSETQRNKGNFPGRFSGRQFSNSRSEMNVSTLELGDSALYLCASSLVVQGGTEAFFGQGTRLTVV.

J is TRBJ1-2 and V is TRBV18, with a tentative D call TRBD1 (6 bases). Germline CDR1 and CDR2: KGHSH and LQKENI. This CDR3 contains 14 residues. V lost 0 bases and J lost 3, with 8 bases in between. The CDR3 reads CASSPPGGYYGYTF. The CDR3 DNA sequence: TGTGCCAGCTCACCACCTGGGGGCTACTATGGCTACACCTTC.

V and J are TRBV6-1 and TRBJ1-2; weak D call: TRBD1 (6 bases). Germline loops: CDR1 MNHNS, CDR2 SASEGT. V shed 0 bases and J shed 7 bases, with 18 bases lying between them. The CDR3 totals 16 residues. For the CDR3, the DNA is TGTGCCAGCAGTGAAGCGCTGGGCGGGCGCAGGGGTGGCTACACCTTC. Protein sequence: CASSEALGGRRGGYTF.

The CDR3 protein is CASRRGHGLAGPTGELFF. CDR3 coding DNA: TGTGCCAGCAGAAGGGGTCATGGACTAGCGGGGCCGACCGGGGAGCTGTTTTTT. The chain has TRBV5-6 and TRBJ2-2; TRBD2 matches at 12 bases. Germline CDR1 reads SGHDT; CDR2 reads YYEEEE. V lost 5 bases and J lost 5; bases outside the gene matches: 13. This CDR3 is built from 18 residues.

The chain uses TRBV6-2 or TRBV6-3 and TRBJ2-2; 12 nucleotides align to TRBD2. The junction had 1 base not matched to a gene; V was cut back by 0 bases and J by 5 bases. This CDR3 spans 16 amino acids. Per the germline V gene, CDR1 is MNHEY and CDR2 is SVGEGT. CDR3 in DNA: TGTGCCAGCAGTTACTCGACTAGCGGGGGAACCGGGGAGCTGTTTTTT. Its protein product is CASSYSTSGGTGELFF.